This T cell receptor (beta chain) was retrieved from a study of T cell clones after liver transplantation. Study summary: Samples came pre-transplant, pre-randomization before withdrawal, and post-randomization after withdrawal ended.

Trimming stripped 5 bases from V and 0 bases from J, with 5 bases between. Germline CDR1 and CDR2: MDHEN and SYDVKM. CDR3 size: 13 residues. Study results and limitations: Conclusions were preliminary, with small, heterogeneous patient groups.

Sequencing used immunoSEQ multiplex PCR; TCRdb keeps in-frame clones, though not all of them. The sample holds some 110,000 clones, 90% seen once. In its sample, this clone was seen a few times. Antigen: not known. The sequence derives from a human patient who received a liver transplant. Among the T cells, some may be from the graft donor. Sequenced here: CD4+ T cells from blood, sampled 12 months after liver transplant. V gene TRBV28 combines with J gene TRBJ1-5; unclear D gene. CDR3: CASSPSSNQPQHF. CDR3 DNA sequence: TGTGCCAGCAGTCCCAGTAGCAATCAGCCCCAGCATTTT.